This T cell receptor (beta chain) was sequenced for a study of CD8 T cells in ankylosing spondylitis. This clonotype was counted between two and nine times. This CDR3 comprises 15 residues. Trimming cost V 7 bases and J 0 bases, with 10 bases left between them. Each CDR3 protein is one row after TCRdb ran MiXCR on the 5' RACE reads. This repertoire shows roughly 60,000 distinct CDR3 sequences, approximately 6% found once; its top ten account for approximately 4.5%. The rearrangement links TRBV12-3 or TRBV12-4 to TRBJ2-6; tentative D call: TRBD1 (5 bases). The receptor comes from a male donor with ankylosing spondylitis. Input material: synovial fluid, either unsorted or a sorted T cell fraction (not recorded which). CDR3 loop: CASNYRSSGANVLTF. CDR3 in DNA: TGTGCCAGCAATTACAGGAGCTCTGGGGCCAACGTCCTGACTTTC.